The text below deals with one TCR beta chain. Its target is unknown. V lost 3 bases, J lost 2 bases, and 6 bases stayed unmatched. Germline CDR1 and CDR2: LGHNA and YNFKEQ. CDR3 length: 16 residues. This sample stems from a study of T-cell memory formation after mild COVID-19. The study, taken as a whole, reports: Pre-infection memory carried some responding clones, suggesting that cross-reactive memory joined.

Using its own MiXCR run on the 5' RACE reads, TCRdb lists one record per CDR3 protein. The table has 150,000 to 200,000 distinct CDR3 sequences, 11% seen once. The chain joins TRBV4-2 to TRBJ1-3, with 8 bases matching TRBD1. This TCR was sampled from a man aged 18 to 29 who had mild COVID-19 (a few samples of this study predate the infection). Cell type and time point are not known. The sequencing input was PBMCs or a T cell subset sorted from them (not recorded which). This CDR3 is CASSQGSGGPGNTIYF. The DNA for the CDR3 is TGTGCCAGCAGCCAGGGTTCAGGGGGCCCTGGAAACACCATATATTTT.